Following are 25 T cell receptor beta chains from one sample sequenced in a study of T cell responses to AZD1222 COVID-19 vaccine. Using immunoSEQ multiplex PCR, the repertoire was profiled, and TCRdb retains in-frame clones only, with some absent. Here the sample spans some 86,000 clones, roughly nine tenths being singletons. The material sequenced was peripheral blood, taken 28 days after the second AZD1222 dose. The receptors stem from an adult who received the AZD1222 COVID-19 vaccine.

This clone was seen once. The V and J genes are TRBV18 and TRBJ1-1; unclear D gene. The CDR3 contains 14 residues. The V gene's germline CDR1 is KGHSH and CDR2 LQKENI. V lost 3 bases and J 3 bases, leaving 11 bases between the germline ends. DNA for the CDR3: TGTGCCAGCTCACCCCCTAGTCCCGACACTGAAGCTTTCTTT. Its translation: CASSPPSPDTEAFF.

The gene calls are TRBV28 and TRBJ2-7; D unresolved. With 6 bases removed from V and 2 bases from J, the gap between germline ends came to 11 bases. This CDR3 is 13 amino acids long. Germline loops: CDR1 MDHEN, CDR2 SYDVKM. CDR3 region: CASSLSFTYEQYF. DNA of the CDR3: TGTGCCAGCAGCCTCAGTTTTACCTACGAGCAGTACTTC.

The rearrangement joins TRBV10-3 to TRBJ2-2; 10 nucleotides agree with TRBD1. The germline gives CDR1 ENHRY, CDR2 SYGVKD. The CDR3 is 15 residues long. Trimming removed 8 bases from V and 6 bases from J; junction bases left unmatched: 9. The CDR3 DNA is TGTGCCATCGGAGACCGGGACAGGGGTCCCGGGGAGCTGTTTTTT. Its protein product is CAIGDRDRGPGELFF.

The rearrangement uses TRBV6-5 and TRBJ1-1, with a tentative D call TRBD1 (5 bases). The CDR3 spans 11 residues. V lost 4 bases to trimming and J lost 7 bases, with 7 bases between them. Germline V lookup: CDR1 MNHEY, CDR2 SVGAGI. DNA of the CDR3: TGTGCCAGCAGTTGGGGACTTGAAGCTTTCTTT. Protein: CASSWGLEAFF.

J is TRBJ1-1 and V is TRBV6-5; D is possibly TRBD1 (5 bases). V lost 2 bases and J lost 3, with 16 bases in between. The germline V gene has CDR1 MNHEY and CDR2 SVGAGI. The CDR3 is 16 amino acids. The CDR3 DNA is TGTGCCAGCAGTTACGCAGGGAATAGGCGAGACACTGAAGCTTTCTTT. It encodes CASSYAGNRRDTEAFF.

This clone was seen only once. This sequence joins TRBV5-1 and TRBJ1-2; maybe TRBD1 (5 bases). The CDR3 is 14 residues long. Per germline, CDR1 SGHRS and CDR2 YFSETQ. The ends were cut back, 7 bases at V and 4 bases at J, with 17 bases in the middle. CDR3 nucleotide sequence: TGCGCCAGCCGAGAGGCGGACACCCTCTATGGCTACACCTTC. Residues: CASREADTLYGYTF. Filled out from reference TRBV5-1 and TRBJ1-2, the complete variable domain reads KAGVTQTPRYLIKTRGQQVTLSCSPISGHRSVSWYQQTPGQGLQFLFEYFSETQRNKGNFPGRFSGRQFSNSRSEMNVSTLELGDSALYLCASREADTLYGYTFGSGTRLTVV.

The chain carries TRBV7-8 and TRBJ1-1; maybe TRBD1 (5 bases). The CDR3 runs to 13 residues. V was shortened by 2 bases and J by 4 bases, with 8 bases between the two germline ends. Germline CDR1 is SGHVS and CDR2 is FQNEAQ. CDR3 residues: CASSLPGGTEAFF. CDR3 nucleotides: TGTGCCAGCAGCTTACCCGGGGGCACTGAAGCTTTCTTT. Full variable domain (missing parts from reference TRBV7-8 and TRBJ1-1): GAGVSQSPRYKVAKRGQDVALRCDPISGHVSLFWYQQALGQGPEFLTYFQNEAQLDKSGLPSDRFFAERPEGSVSTLKIQRTQQEDSAVYLCASSLPGGTEAFFGQGTRLTVV.

The chain couples TRBV18 to TRBJ1-1; D is possibly TRBD1 (6 bases). The germline V gene encodes CDR1 KGHSH and CDR2 LQKENI. V was shortened by 3 bases and J by 7 bases, with 21 bases between the two germline ends. There are 16 residues in the CDR3. CDR3 DNA: TGTGCCAGCTCACCCCGCGAGGGGGGAAAAGGCGGTGAAGCTTTCTTT. Its translation: CASSPREGGKGGEAFF.

The rearrangement uses TRBV4-3 and TRBJ2-5, with a tentative D call TRBD2 (6 bases). V gave up 2 bases and J gave up 5 bases, with 21 bases separating them. This CDR3 has 17 amino acids. Germline V gene lookup returns CDR1 LGHNA and CDR2 YSLEER. The CDR3 nucleotides read TGCGCCAGCAGCCAAAGAAGAGGCGGGGAAGTACCGGAGACCCAGTACTTC. This sequence encodes CASSQRRGGEVPETQYF.

This chain connects TRBV18 to TRBJ1-1; 7 bases are shared with TRBD1. V lost 1 base, J lost 4 bases, and 6 bases stayed unmatched. From germline, CDR1 is KGHSH and CDR2 LQKENI. This CDR3 is 15 amino acids long. This CDR3 is CASSPRRGQPTEAFF. The DNA for the CDR3 is TGTGCCAGCTCACCACGTAGGGGACAGCCCACTGAAGCTTTCTTT.

V and J are TRBV7-2 and TRBJ2-1, with D uncertain. Trimming took 5 bases from V and 4 from J, leaving 15 bases between them. This CDR3 is built from 15 residues. Germline CDR1 is SGHTA and CDR2 is FQGNSA. CDR3 in amino acids: CASSPTTGGYNEQFF. Here the CDR3 DNA reads TGTGCCAGCAGCCCGACAACTGGCGGTTACAATGAGCAGTTCTTC.

The chain combines TRBV7-3 with TRBJ1-6, with 8 bases fitting TRBD1. The CDR3 is made up of 15 amino acids. After removal of 4 bases from V and 9 bases from J, the junction contained 8 bases not matched to a gene. Germline values: CDR1 SGHTA, CDR2 FQGTGA. DNA for the CDR3: TGTGCCAGCAGCTCTGGACAGGGAAGGGCTTCACCCCTCCACTTT. It specifies CASSSGQGRASPLHF.

This rearrangement joins TRBV19 to TRBJ1-1; maybe TRBD1 (5 bases). CDR3 length: 14 amino acids. The V and J ends lost 1 base and 7 bases respectively, with 13 bases between them. From germline, CDR1 is LNHDA and CDR2 SQIVND (reference sequence). The CDR3: CASSIGIPGGEAFF. The CDR3 nucleotides are TGTGCCAGTAGTATAGGAATCCCCGGGGGTGAAGCTTTCTTT.

The genes are TRBV12-5 and TRBJ1-1; unclear D gene. V was cut by 5 bases and J by 1 base, with 8 bases left in between. This CDR3 spans 13 amino acids. The germline V gene has CDR1 LGHNT and CDR2 FRNRAP. The CDR3 bases are TGTGCTAGTGGTCTCAGTGGGAACACTGAAGCTTTCTTT. It translates to CASGLSGNTEAFF.

The chain links TRBV9 to TRBJ2-7; no firm D call. This CDR3 has 13 residues. In germline, CDR1 is SGDLS, CDR2 YYNGEE. Trimming removed 0 bases from V and 3 bases from J, with 7 bases in between. CDR3 loop: CASSVGLHYEQYF. CDR3 DNA: TGTGCCAGCAGCGTAGGGTTACACTACGAGCAGTACTTC.

The chain carries TRBV27 and TRBJ1-6; tentative D call: TRBD1 (6 bases). The CDR3 sequence is 15 residues long. V lost 4 bases to trimming and J lost 6 bases, with 13 bases between them. The germline V gene has CDR1 MNHEY and CDR2 SMNVEV (reference sequence). The CDR3 nucleotides read TGTGCCAGCAGTTACACAGGGTTAGGTAATTCACCCCTCCACTTT. It is translated as CASSYTGLGNSPLHF.

This chain uses TRBV4-3 with TRBJ1-3; D is uncertain. The CDR3 is made up of 17 amino acids. Trimming took off 0 bases at V and 0 bases at J, with 12 bases between the two ends. Germline V gene sequence: CDR1 LGHNA, CDR2 YSLEER. In DNA form, the CDR3 reads TGCGCCAGCAGCCAAGATTACGGGTATAACTCTGGAAACACCATATATTTT. Translated: CASSQDYGYNSGNTIYF.

The CDR3 DNA reads TGTGCCAGCAGTGACACCCTTAGCGGGGGTGAGACAGATACGCAGTATTTT. Amino acid sequence: CASSDTLSGGETDTQYF. J is TRBJ2-3 and V is TRBV6-4; 9 positions match TRBD2. The V and J ends lost 2 bases and 3 bases, in that order; junction bases with no gene match: 9. Germline CDR1 reads MRHNA; CDR2 reads SNTAGT. This CDR3 is built from 17 residues.

The chain recombines TRBV19 with TRBJ1-2; possibly TRBD1 for D (6 bases). The ends were cut back, 5 bases at V and 5 bases at J, with 15 bases in the middle. Looked up from germline, CDR1 is LNHDA and CDR2 is SQIVND (reference sequence). The CDR3 is made up of 14 amino acids. This chain's CDR3 is CASSRTAVEYGYTF. Here the CDR3 DNA reads TGTGCCAGTAGTCGGACAGCGGTCGAGTATGGCTACACCTTC.

The chain carries TRBV5-1 and TRBJ2-7; TRBD2 matches at 8 bases. The J segment lost 2 bases and the V segment lost 0 bases, leaving 4 bases of the junction unmatched. The CDR3 totals 15 residues. Germline V CDR1 and CDR2: SGHRS, YFSETQ. In DNA, the CDR3 is TGCGCCAGCAGCTTGGATGGTAGCGGGGCCTACGAGCAGTACTTC. This gives the protein CASSLDGSGAYEQYF.

The chain combines TRBV5-1 with TRBJ2-3; 14 nucleotides agree with TRBD2. V lost 3 bases to trimming and J lost 3 bases; unmatched junction nucleotides: 6. The CDR3 totals 17 residues. Germline V gene sequence: CDR1 SGHRS, CDR2 YFSETQ. In nucleotides, the CDR3 is TGCGCCAGCAGCTACGCCGGGACTAGCGGGGGAACAGATACGCAGTATTTT. Its protein is CASSYAGTSGGTDTQYF.

The rearrangement uses TRBV5-1 and TRBJ2-7; 7 bases match TRBD2. The CDR3 contains 15 residues. V shed 2 bases, J shed 0 bases, and the junction held 5 bases outside the gene matches. Per the germline V gene, CDR1 is SGHRS and CDR2 is YFSETQ. CDR3 nucleotide sequence: TGCGCCAGCAGCTTACAAGCGGGGCCCTCCTACGAGCAGTACTTC. It translates to CASSLQAGPSYEQYF. Full variable domain (missing parts from reference TRBV5-1 and TRBJ2-7): KAGVTQTPRYLIKTRGQQVTLSCSPISGHRSVSWYQQTPGQGLQFLFEYFSETQRNKGNFPGRFSGRQFSNSRSEMNVSTLELGDSALYLCASSLQAGPSYEQYFGPGTRLTVT.

The V call is TRBV18, the J call TRBJ2-2; D gene ambiguous. Germline values: CDR1 KGHSH, CDR2 LQKENI. The CDR3 sequence is 16 residues long. Trimming left V 2 bases short and J 1 base short, with 11 bases between. Here the CDR3 DNA reads TGTGCCAGCTCACCAGATAAAGACCGGAACACCGGGGAGCTGTTTTTT. Translated: CASSPDKDRNTGELFF.

The J gene is TRBJ1-2, the V gene TRBV28, with a tentative D call TRBD1 (6 bases). Germline loops: CDR1 MDHEN, CDR2 SYDVKM. Trimming shortened V by 4 bases and J by 7 bases, and 10 bases separated the two germline ends. CDR3 length: 12 residues. The CDR3 protein is CASSSGARGYTF. In DNA form, the CDR3 reads TGTGCCAGCAGTTCGGGGGCACGTGGCTACACCTTC.

The chain joins TRBV4-1 to TRBJ1-2; 9 bases are shared with TRBD1. J gave up 2 bases and V 3 bases, and 7 bases lay outside the gene matches. The CDR3 is 16 residues long. Germline values: CDR1 MGHRA, CDR2 YSYEKL. DNA of the CDR3: TGCGCCAGCAGCCAGCTAGGGACAGGGACGAACTATGGCTACACCTTC. Its protein is CASSQLGTGTNYGYTF.